These 19 T cell receptor beta chains were sequenced from one sample in a study of T-cell memory formation after mild COVID-19. TCRdb re-derived calls from the 5' RACE reads in MiXCR, one entry per CDR3 protein. The sample records roughly 150,000 distinct CDR3 sequences, roughly 15% being singletons. Sequencing input: PBMCs or a T cell subset sorted from them (not recorded which). These receptors were collected from an adult woman who had mild COVID-19 (a few samples of this study predate the infection). Cell type and time point are not known.

This chain uses TRBV5-1 with TRBJ2-7; D not certain. This CDR3 spans 14 amino acids. Germline CDR1 reads SGHRS; CDR2 reads YFSETQ. V lost 6 bases, J lost 4 bases, and 17 bases lay in between. CDR3 DNA: TGCGCCAGCACAACATTAGGGCTTTCATACGAGCAGTACTTC. Protein sequence: CASTTLGLSYEQYF.

The genes are TRBV3-1 and TRBJ1-2; TRBD1 aligns across 7 bases. Trimming removed 3 bases from V and 3 bases from J; junction bases left unmatched: 10. Germline V gene lookup returns CDR1 LGHDT and CDR2 YNNKEL (reference sequence). CDR3 length: 16 residues. The chain's CDR3 is CASSHLTGSGDYGYTF. The CDR3 nucleotides read TGTGCCAGCAGCCACCTGACAGGGTCGGGAGACTATGGCTACACCTTC.

The chain combines TRBV6-5 with TRBJ1-6, with D possibly matching TRBD1 (5 bases). The V gene's germline CDR1 is MNHEY and CDR2 SVGAGI. The CDR3 has 17 amino acids. Trimming left V 0 bases short and J 0 bases short, with 9 bases between. The CDR3 loop reads CASSYSRGSSYNSPLHF. For the CDR3, the DNA is TGTGCCAGCAGTTACTCGAGGGGAAGCTCCTATAATTCACCCCTCCACTTT.

This chain uses TRBV7-2 with TRBJ2-3; 8 bases are shared with TRBD2. With 0 bases clipped from V and 4 bases from J, the junction kept 12 bases outside the gene matches. The CDR3 is 18 residues long. The germline gives CDR1 SGHTA, CDR2 FQGNSA. CDR3 amino acids: CASSLAGLAGMRADTQYF. CDR3 DNA sequence: TGTGCCAGCAGCTTAGCGGGCCTAGCGGGCATGAGGGCAGATACGCAGTATTTT.

This clonotype was observed a few times. The gene calls are TRBV7-2 and TRBJ2-3, with a tentative D call TRBD2 (5 bases). The CDR3 runs 15 residues. The V end was cut by 2 bases, the J end by 1 base, with 10 bases between. Germline V gene sequence: CDR1 SGHTA, CDR2 FQGNSA. The CDR3 DNA follows: TGTGCCAGCAGCTTACGGGTTAGCGGCACAGATACGCAGTATTTT. This encodes CASSLRVSGTDTQYF.

The V and J genes are TRBV30 and TRBJ1-2, with D unclear. The ends were cut back, 2 bases at V and 7 bases at J, with 11 bases in the middle. The germline V gene has CDR1 GTSNPN and CDR2 SVGIG (reference sequence). The CDR3 covers 12 residues. DNA of the CDR3: TGTGCCTGGAGTTTAAATTCGGTTGGCTACACCTTC. Its translation is CAWSLNSVGYTF. Together with reference TRBV30 and TRBJ1-2, the CDR3 gives the full variable domain: SQTIHQWPATLVQPVGSPLSLECTVEGTSNPNLYWYRQAAGRGLQLLFYSVGIGQISSEVPQNLSASRPQDRQFILSSKKLLLSDSGFYLCAWSLNSVGYTFGSGTRLTVV.

The V gene is TRBV24-1, the J gene TRBJ2-1, with D maybe TRBD1 (5 bases). Germline CDR1 reads KGHDR; CDR2 reads SFDVKD. The CDR3 totals 19 residues. V dropped 2 bases and J dropped 0 bases, with 19 bases sitting between them. CDR3: CATSDSQGRLSYSYNEQFF. The CDR3 DNA sequence: TGTGCCACCAGTGATTCCCAGGGTAGGCTTTCATACTCCTACAATGAGCAGTTCTTC.

The table lists this clonotype with a few counts. J is TRBJ2-7 and V is TRBV7-8, with no clear D. The V and J ends lost 2 bases and 6 bases respectively, with 5 bases between them. The CDR3 has 11 amino acids. CDR1 is SGHVS and CDR2 is FQNEAQ in the germline V gene. CDR3 in amino acids: CASSLIGEQYF. CDR3 coding DNA: TGTGCCAGCAGCTTAATTGGCGAGCAGTACTTC.

The chain has TRBV13 and TRBJ2-3, with D possibly matching TRBD2 (6 bases). V shed 5 bases and J shed 2 bases, with 20 bases lying between them. The CDR3 length is 17 residues. From germline, CDR1 is PRHDT and CDR2 FYEKMQ (reference sequence). The DNA of the CDR3 is TGTGCCAGCAGCGACGGGACTCGGGCCAGGAACACAGATACGCAGTATTTT. Translation gives CASSDGTRARNTDTQYF.

This clonotype showed up just a few times. The chain joins TRBV24-1 to TRBJ1-2; 9 nucleotides agree with TRBD1. This CDR3 spans 13 amino acids. The germline V gene has CDR1 KGHDR and CDR2 SFDVKD. V lost 9 bases to trimming and J lost 7 bases; unmatched junction nucleotides: 8. The CDR3 protein is CATCPGQGAGYTF. CDR3 nucleotide sequence: TGTGCCACCTGTCCGGGACAGGGTGCTGGCTACACCTTC.

This clonotype was picked up many times. The rearrangement uses TRBV24-1 and TRBJ2-1; D may match TRBD1 or TRBD2 (5 bases each). V lost 8 bases and J lost 5, with 12 bases in between. Germline V gene sequence: CDR1 KGHDR, CDR2 SFDVKD. The CDR3 contains 13 residues. In nucleotides, the CDR3 is TGTGCCACCACATTGACAGCGGACAATGAGCAGTTCTTC. Encoded protein: CATTLTADNEQFF.

This chain uses TRBV12-3 or TRBV12-4 with TRBJ2-1; the D is unclear. The CDR3 length is 14 residues. Deletions cut 0 bases from V and 8 bases from J, with 11 bases between. The CDR3 loop is CASSLARDVDEQFF. The CDR3 region has the DNA TGTGCCAGCAGTTTAGCGCGAGATGTCGATGAGCAGTTCTTC.

The J gene is TRBJ1-6, the V gene TRBV20-1; TRBD1 aligns across 7 bases. The CDR3 contains 16 residues. From germline, CDR1 is DFQATT and CDR2 SNEGSKA (reference sequence). V was pared by 3 bases and J by 9 bases, with 14 bases of the junction left unmatched. The CDR3 spells CSASSSGDRALSPLHF. The CDR3 DNA is TGCAGTGCTAGCTCCAGCGGAGACAGGGCCCTTTCACCCCTCCACTTT.

A few counts support this clonotype. The V and J genes are TRBV30 and TRBJ2-7; TRBD1 matches 9 bases. This CDR3 comprises 14 residues. Germline-derived CDR1 and CDR2 are GTSNPN and SVGIG (reference sequence). Germline trimming cut 5 bases from V and 2 bases from J; bases unmatched to any gene: 7. The CDR3 loop reads CAWGAGTGTYEQYF. The CDR3 DNA reads TGTGCCTGGGGTGCCGGGACAGGGACCTACGAGCAGTACTTC.

CDR3 amino acids: CASSFSASGELFF. In DNA, the CDR3 is TGTGCCAGCAGCTTTTCTGCTTCCGGGGAGCTGTTTTTT. The chain uses TRBV7-9 and TRBJ2-2, with unresolved D. The V end was cut by 3 bases, the J end by 6 bases, with 8 bases between. Germline lookup yields CDR1 SEHNR and CDR2 FQNEAQ (reference sequence). The CDR3 has 13 amino acids.

The V call is TRBV7-6, the J call TRBJ2-3; 8 nucleotides line up with TRBD2. Trimming cost V 3 bases and J 0 bases; bases outside gene matches: 5. The CDR3 has 16 amino acids. Per the germline V gene, CDR1 is SGHVS and CDR2 is FNYEAQ. CDR3 sequence reads: CASSLSSGASTDTQYF. The CDR3 nucleotides are TGTGCCAGCAGCTTGAGTAGCGGGGCTAGCACAGATACGCAGTATTTT.

The gene calls are TRBV5-1 and TRBJ2-3; the D is unclear. This CDR3 has 13 residues. In germline, CDR1 is SGHRS, CDR2 YFSETQ. Trimming removed 2 bases at V and 3 bases at J, with 7 bases between. This chain's CDR3 is CASSLIQTDTQYF. The CDR3 coding sequence is TGCGCCAGCAGCTTAATACAGACAGATACGCAGTATTTT.

This chain uses TRBV9 with TRBJ2-5, with 7 bases that match TRBD2. The CDR3 runs 16 residues. Germline V gives CDR1 SGDLS, CDR2 YYNGEE. J lost 4 bases, V lost 0 bases, and 9 bases had no gene match. CDR3 sequence: CASSVGGAGRGETQYF. CDR3 DNA: TGTGCCAGCAGCGTAGGGGGAGCGGGGCGGGGAGAGACCCAGTACTTC.

This chain uses TRBV11-2 with TRBJ2-3, with no clear D. V was trimmed by 1 base and J by 5 bases, leaving 10 bases between them. Germline V CDR1 and CDR2: SGHAT, FQNNGV. The CDR3 sequence is 14 residues long. The chain's CDR3 is CASSLVSRRDTQYF. CDR3 bases: TGTGCCAGCAGCTTAGTGTCCCGTCGAGATACGCAGTATTTT.